The source of this T cell receptor beta chain is a study of T-cell reconstitution after alpha-beta-depleted transplantation in children. Unique molecular identifiers tagged the TCRbeta library. TCRdb analysed the PCR reads with MiXCR anew, one entry per CDR3 protein. Of hundreds of thousands of distinct CDR3 sequences listed, around 15% are singletons. Overall study findings and caveats: There were some patients whose high TCRbeta diversity at day 60 came from surviving recipient T cells and thymic progenitors. One year post-transplant, T-cell counts and diversity were largely derived from T cells produced anew. Expanded clones from the graft, numbering several hundred, reportedly supplied alpha-beta T cells about two months after transplant.

CDR3 length equals 13 residues. V was clipped by 8 bases and J by 4 bases; unmatched bases: 5. Germline V gene lookup returns CDR1 SNHLY and CDR2 FYNNEI. This clonotype was counted between two and nine times. Its antigen is not identified. The origin of this receptor is a male patient between 5 and 17 years old who had a stem cell transplant for acute lymphoblastic leukemia, so the T cells may come from the graft donor. This specimen consisted of PBMCs, mostly from graft donor cells, obtained 360 days after TCRalphabeta/CD19-depleted stem cell transplant. This chain links TRBV2 with TRBJ1-2, with 9 bases matching TRBD1. The DNA of the CDR3 is TGTGCCAGCCCAGGACAGGGGAGCTATGGCTACACCTTC. It yields the protein CASPGQGSYGYTF.